This TCR beta chain was profiled in a study of cytomegalovirus exposure and HLA in healthy donors. 13 Jbeta primers and 60 Vbeta primers were used for the PCR. Authors' processing steps: Approximately 86 million unique TCR beta chains, 8.5 million to 14 million shared, were counted in a later analysis. TCRdb's table, derived via immunoSEQ multiplex PCR, lists solely in-frame clones and lacks some. D and trimming come from the DNA, and the V and J calls and clone size come from that table. The data show 90,000 to 120,000 clones, around three quarters seen once. CDR3 length: 18 residues. After removal of 5 bases from V and 0 bases from J, the junction contained 12 bases not matched to a gene. Germline CDR1 reads SGHAT; CDR2 reads FQNNGV. A note on this clone: Its antigen is unidentified.

Study-wide results and caveats: In a later analysis, V- and J-gene trimming of beta chains associated with a DCLRE1C missense variant, replicated independently.

The sequence came from a female donor in good health and CMV-seropositive. This sequence joins TRBV11-2 and TRBJ1-1, with TRBD1 identical over 10 bases. The sequenced sample was PBMCs. The CDR3 nucleotides are TGTGCCAGCAGCGGCCCAAAGACAGGGGGCCTTATGAACACTGAAGCTTTCTTT. This gives the protein CASSGPKTGGLMNTEAFF. The variable domain in full, with the rest retrieved from reference TRBV11-2 and TRBJ1-1, is EAGVAQSPRYKIIEKRQSVAFWCNPISGHATLYWYQQILGQGPKLLIQFQNNGVVDDSQLPKDRFSAERLKGVDSTLKIQPAKLEDSAVYLCASSGPKTGGLMNTEAFFGQGTRLTVV.